This TCR beta chain was recovered during a study of blood T cell repertoires in COVID-19. At the level of the study: Both acute and convalescent COVID-19 samples were obtained from the United States, Italy and Spain. PBMCs, B-cell-depleted T cells, or T cells were the source of the cDNA or gDNA that made up the material.

The germline V gene encodes CDR1 MNHEY and CDR2 SVGAGI. V was cut by 0 bases and J by 0 bases, with 9 bases left in between. This CDR3 region has 16 residues. In the source study's methods: The authors estimated nucleated cell counts from reference gene primer amplification. Generated by immunoSEQ multiplex PCR, the TCRdb table keeps only in-frame clones and is missing some. V, J and clone size were drawn from that table, and D and trimming were deduced from the DNA. The top ten hold 1.3% of the sample, which has about 310,000 clones, about 88% seen once. Specimen: peripheral blood. The genes are TRBV6-5 and TRBJ2-1, with no clear D. The receptor was isolated from a man between 65 and 85 years old with acute or convalescent COVID-19. The CDR3 sequence: CASSYSALSSYNEQFF. The CDR3 nucleotides are TGTGCCAGCAGTTACTCCGCTTTGAGCTCCTACAATGAGCAGTTCTTC.